Detailed here is one T cell receptor beta chain. It lacks a known antigen. Per-base quality was not reported, and no clone a single base away is much larger than it. Genomic DNA was extracted from sorted cells for sequencing of the TCRbeta CDR3 region. The immunoSEQ Assay was used for sequencing of TCRbeta CDR3 regions. In its TCRdb copy, this immuneACCESS table keeps in-frame sequences only and misses some clones. Where compared with another copy, unresolved V genes explain less than half of these, and the others have no known cause. In all, the sample holds tens of thousands of clones, and roughly 86% of those were seen once. The ten largest clones represent under 0.75% of the sample. The sample is drawn from a study of OX40 agonist ivuxolimab in advanced cancers. A note on the overall study: The costimulatory receptor OX40 (CD134) was targeted by ivuxolimab, a fully human IgG2 agonistic monoclonal antibody. The paper describes the monotherapy dose-escalation part (N ≈ 52 patients) of the phase I trial of ivuxolimab. In the dose-escalation cohort, 70% to 85% of patients were male, and the mean age was roughly 60 years, with a range of roughly 20 to 85. The point of sequencing TCRbeta in the periphery was to test whether ivuxolimab changed TCR sequence diversity and drove clonal T-cell expansion. Intravenous ivuxolimab was administered to patients every 2 weeks at six dose levels: 0.01, 0.1, 0.3, 1.5, 3 and 10 mg/kg. Partial responses occurred in three dose-escalation patients: two with cutaneous melanoma and one with hepatocellular carcinoma. Prior anti-PD-1, anti-PD-L1 or anti-CTLA-4 therapy was permitted, and about two fifths of dose-escalation patients had received checkpoint inhibitors. Among the approximately 54 dose-escalation patients, about 20 had hepatocellular carcinoma, approximately 15 melanoma, 9 renal cell carcinoma and 9 head and neck cancer.

What the study reported, not specific to this receptor: The antigen specificity of the peripheral T cells that underwent clonal expansion was not determined. After ivuxolimab, more expanded clones were found on average in CD8+ T cells than in CD4+ T cells. In the 0.1-3.0 mg/kg groups, partial responders were among the patients with the lowest normalized peripheral clonal expansion, particularly in CD8+ T cells. Low levels of normalized T-cell clonal expansion were also shown by some nonresponding patients. At doses from 0.1 to 3.0 mg/kg, clonal expansion was seen in both CD4+ and CD8+ blood T cells between baseline and week 6.

The trial excluded patients who had a history of autoimmune disease or were on systemic immunosuppression. Peripheral blood for TCR sequencing was drawn from every dose cohort at baseline, at cycle 4 day 1 and at cycle 7 day 1. The samples were taken from a phase I, first-in-human, multicenter, open-label dose-escalation trial of ivuxolimab. The trial enrolled adults with locally advanced or metastatic head and neck squamous cell, hepatocellular, melanoma or renal cell carcinoma. CD4+ and CD8+ T cells were sorted separately from peripheral blood before TCR sequencing. Cut back by 7 bases and 2 bases, the V and J ends lie 12 bases apart. The germline V gene (reference sequence) sets CDR1 to SEHNR and CDR2 to FQNEAQ. There are 14 amino acids in the CDR3, from cysteine to phenylalanine inclusive. CDR3 DNA is the only sequence kept; it has 42 bases, read in frame from the first base.

The receptor comes from an adult with an advanced solid tumor such as melanoma, head and neck, liver or kidney cancer. Material: CD4+ or CD8+ T cells sorted from blood, obtained in a trial of the OX40 agonist ivuxolimab. The chain joins TRBV7-9 to TRBJ2-1, with the D call tentatively TRBD1 or TRBD2, each fitting 5 bases. In nucleotides, the sequence is TGTGCCAGCATCCGAGGGGCCACCTACAATGAGCAGTTCTTC. Translated, it reads CASIRGATYNEQFF. Extended through the reference TRBV7-9 and TRBJ2-1 proteins, this CDR3 yields the full variable domain: DTGVSQNPRHKITKRGQNVTFRCDPISEHNRLYWYRQTLGQGPEFLTYFQNEAQLEKSRLLSDRFSAERPKGSFSTLEIQRTEQGDSAMYLCASIRGATYNEQFFGPGTRLTVL.